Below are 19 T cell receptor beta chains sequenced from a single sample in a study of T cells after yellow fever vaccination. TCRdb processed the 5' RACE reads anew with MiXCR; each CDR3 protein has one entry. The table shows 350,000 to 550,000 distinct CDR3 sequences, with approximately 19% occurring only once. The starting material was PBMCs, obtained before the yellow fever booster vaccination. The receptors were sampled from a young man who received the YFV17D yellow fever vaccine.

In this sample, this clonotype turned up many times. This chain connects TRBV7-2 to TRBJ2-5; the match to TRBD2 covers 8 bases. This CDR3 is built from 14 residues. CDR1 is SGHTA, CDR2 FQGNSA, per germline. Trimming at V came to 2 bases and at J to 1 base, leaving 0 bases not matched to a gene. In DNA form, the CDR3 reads TGTGCCAGCAGCTTAACTAGCGGCCAAGAGACCCAGTACTTC. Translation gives CASSLTSGQETQYF.

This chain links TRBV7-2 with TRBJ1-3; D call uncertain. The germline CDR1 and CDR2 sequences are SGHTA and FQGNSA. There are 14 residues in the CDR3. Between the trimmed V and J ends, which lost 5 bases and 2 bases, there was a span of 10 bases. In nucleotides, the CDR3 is TGTGCCAGCAGCCCGGAATGGCCTGGAAACACCATATATTTT. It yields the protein CASSPEWPGNTIYF.

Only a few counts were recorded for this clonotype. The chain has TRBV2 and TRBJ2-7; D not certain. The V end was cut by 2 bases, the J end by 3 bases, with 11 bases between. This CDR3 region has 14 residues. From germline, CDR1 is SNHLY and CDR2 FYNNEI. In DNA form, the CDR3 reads TGTGCCAGCAGTGAAACGCGGCAGATCTACGAGCAGTACGTC. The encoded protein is CASSETRQIYEQYV.

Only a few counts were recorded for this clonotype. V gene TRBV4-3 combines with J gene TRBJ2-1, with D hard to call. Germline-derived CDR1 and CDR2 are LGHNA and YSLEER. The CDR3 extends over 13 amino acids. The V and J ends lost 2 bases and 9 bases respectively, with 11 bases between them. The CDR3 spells CASSQNLAGEQFF. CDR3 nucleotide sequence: TGCGCCAGCAGCCAAAATTTGGCTGGTGAGCAGTTCTTC.

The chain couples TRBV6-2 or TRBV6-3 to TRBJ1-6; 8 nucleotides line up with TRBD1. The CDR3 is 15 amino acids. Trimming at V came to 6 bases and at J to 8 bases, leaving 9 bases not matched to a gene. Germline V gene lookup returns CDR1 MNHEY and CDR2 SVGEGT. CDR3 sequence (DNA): TGTGCCAGCAGATCGGACAGGGACGGGTATTCACCCCTCCACTTT. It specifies CASRSDRDGYSPLHF.

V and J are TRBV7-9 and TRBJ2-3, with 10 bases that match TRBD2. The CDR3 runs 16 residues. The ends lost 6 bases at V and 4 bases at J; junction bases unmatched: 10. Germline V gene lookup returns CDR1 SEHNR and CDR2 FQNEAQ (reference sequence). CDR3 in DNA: TGTGCCAGCAGTCAACGTATAAGCGGGGGGGCAGATACGCAGTATTTT. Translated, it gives CASSQRISGGADTQYF. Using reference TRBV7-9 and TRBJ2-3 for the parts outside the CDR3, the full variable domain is DTGVSQNPRHKITKRGQNVTFRCDPISEHNRLYWYRQTLGQGPEFLTYFQNEAQLEKSRLLSDRFSAERPKGSFSTLEIQRTEQGDSAMYLCASSQRISGGADTQYFGPGTRLTVL.

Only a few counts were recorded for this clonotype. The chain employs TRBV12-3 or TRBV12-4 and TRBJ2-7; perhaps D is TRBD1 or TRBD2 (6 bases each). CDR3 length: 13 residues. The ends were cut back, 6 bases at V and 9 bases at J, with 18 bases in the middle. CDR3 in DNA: TGTGCCAGCAGCTCAAGGGGGGCGCTAGGGCAGTACGTC. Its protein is CASSSRGALGQYV.

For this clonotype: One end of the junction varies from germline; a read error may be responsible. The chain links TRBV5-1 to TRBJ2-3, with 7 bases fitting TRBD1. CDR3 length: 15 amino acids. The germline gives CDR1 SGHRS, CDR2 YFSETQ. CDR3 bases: TGCGCCAGCAGCAGCACAGGGGTGGGTACAGATACGCAGGATTTT. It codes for CASSSTGVGTDTQDF.

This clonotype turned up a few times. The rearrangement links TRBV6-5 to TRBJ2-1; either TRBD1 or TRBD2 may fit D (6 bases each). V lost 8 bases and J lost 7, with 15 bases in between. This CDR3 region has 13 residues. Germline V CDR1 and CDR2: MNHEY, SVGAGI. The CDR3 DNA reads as TGTGCCAGCTTTTATTGGGGGGCTAATGAGCAGTTCTTC. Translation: CASFYWGANEQFF.

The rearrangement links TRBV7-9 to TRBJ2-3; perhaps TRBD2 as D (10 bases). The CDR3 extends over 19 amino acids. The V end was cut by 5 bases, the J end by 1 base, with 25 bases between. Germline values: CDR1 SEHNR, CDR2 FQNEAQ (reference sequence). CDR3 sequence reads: CASSPSGGERDRGTDTQYF. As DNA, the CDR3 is TGTGCCAGCAGCCCCAGCGGGGGGGAGCGGGACAGGGGCACAGATACGCAGTATTTT.

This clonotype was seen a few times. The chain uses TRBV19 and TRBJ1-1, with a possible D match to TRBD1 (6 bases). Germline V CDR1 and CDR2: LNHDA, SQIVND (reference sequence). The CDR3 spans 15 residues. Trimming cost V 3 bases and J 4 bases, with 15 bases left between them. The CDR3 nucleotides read TGTGCCAGTAGTATTATAGGGGGTGGTAGCACTGAAGCTTTCTTT. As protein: CASSIIGGGSTEAFF.

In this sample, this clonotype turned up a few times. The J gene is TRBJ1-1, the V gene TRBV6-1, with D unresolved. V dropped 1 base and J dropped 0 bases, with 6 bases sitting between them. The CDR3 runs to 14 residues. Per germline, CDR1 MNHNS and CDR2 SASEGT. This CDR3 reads CASSEGQVNTEAFF. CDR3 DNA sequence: TGTGCCAGCAGTGAAGGGCAGGTGAACACTGAAGCTTTCTTT.

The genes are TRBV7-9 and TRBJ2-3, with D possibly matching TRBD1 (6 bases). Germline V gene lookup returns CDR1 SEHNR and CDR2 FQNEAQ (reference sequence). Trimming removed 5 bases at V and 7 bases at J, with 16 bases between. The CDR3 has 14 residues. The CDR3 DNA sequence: TGTGCCAGCAGCACTCGACAGGCCTCCTATACGCAGTATTTT. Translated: CASSTRQASYTQYF.

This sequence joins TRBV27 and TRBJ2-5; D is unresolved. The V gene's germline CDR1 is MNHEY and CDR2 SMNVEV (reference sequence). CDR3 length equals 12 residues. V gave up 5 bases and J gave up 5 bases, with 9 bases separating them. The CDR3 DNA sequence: TGTGCCAGCAGTAACGGGTGGGAGACCCAGTACTTC. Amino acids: CASSNGWETQYF.

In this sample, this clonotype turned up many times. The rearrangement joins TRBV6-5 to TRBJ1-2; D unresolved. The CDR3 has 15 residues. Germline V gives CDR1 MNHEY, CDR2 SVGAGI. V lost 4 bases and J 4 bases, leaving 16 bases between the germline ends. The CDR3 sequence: CASSSGGGRGYGYTF. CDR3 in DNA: TGTGCCAGCAGTTCCGGCGGAGGGCGAGGCTATGGCTACACCTTC.

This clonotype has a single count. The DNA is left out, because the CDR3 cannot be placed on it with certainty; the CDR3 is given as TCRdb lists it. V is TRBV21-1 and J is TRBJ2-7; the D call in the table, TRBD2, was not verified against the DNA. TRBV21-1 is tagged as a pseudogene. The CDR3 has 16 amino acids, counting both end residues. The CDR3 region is CASSKVGGGSSYEQYF.

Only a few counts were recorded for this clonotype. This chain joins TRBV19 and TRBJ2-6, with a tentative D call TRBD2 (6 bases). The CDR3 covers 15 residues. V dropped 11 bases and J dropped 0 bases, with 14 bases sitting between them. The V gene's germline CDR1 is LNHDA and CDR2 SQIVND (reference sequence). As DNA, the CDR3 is TGTGCCGCTGAAGGGAGGCACTCTGGGGCCAACGTCCTGACTTTC. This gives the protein CAAEGRHSGANVLTF.

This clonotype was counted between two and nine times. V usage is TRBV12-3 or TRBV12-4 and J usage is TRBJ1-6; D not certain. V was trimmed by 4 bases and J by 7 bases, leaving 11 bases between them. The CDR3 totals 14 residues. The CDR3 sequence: CASSYKLGNSPLHF. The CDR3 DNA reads TGTGCCAGCAGTTATAAATTGGGAAATTCACCCCTCCACTTT.

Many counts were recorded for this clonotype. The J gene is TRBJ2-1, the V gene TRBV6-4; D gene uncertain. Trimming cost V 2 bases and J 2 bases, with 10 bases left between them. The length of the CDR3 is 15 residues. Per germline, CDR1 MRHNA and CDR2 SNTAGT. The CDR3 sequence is CASSDGTDPYNEQFF. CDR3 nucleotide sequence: TGTGCCAGCAGTGACGGCACGGACCCCTACAATGAGCAGTTCTTC.